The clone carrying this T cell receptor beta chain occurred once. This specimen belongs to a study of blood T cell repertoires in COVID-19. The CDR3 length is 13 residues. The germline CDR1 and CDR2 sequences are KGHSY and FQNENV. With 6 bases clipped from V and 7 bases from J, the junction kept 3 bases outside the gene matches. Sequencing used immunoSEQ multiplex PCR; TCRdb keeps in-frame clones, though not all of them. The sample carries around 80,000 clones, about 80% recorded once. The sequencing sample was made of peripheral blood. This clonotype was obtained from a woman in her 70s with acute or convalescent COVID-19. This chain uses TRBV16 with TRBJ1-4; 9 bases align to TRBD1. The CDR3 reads CASRDRGGEKLFF. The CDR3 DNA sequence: TGTGCCAGCAGGGACAGGGGAGGTGAAAAACTGTTTTTT.